This T cell receptor beta chain comes out of a study of cytomegalovirus exposure and HLA in healthy donors. Produced via immunoSEQ multiplex PCR; TCRdb's table is partial and in-frame only. The sample lists 150,000 to 200,000 clones; 89% were seen once. The sequencing sample was made of PBMCs. The receptor was derived from a woman in her late teens or twenties in good health and CMV-seropositive.

CDR3 residues: CASSFSTGPIAEAFF. Written as DNA, the CDR3 is TGTGCCAGCAGTTTCTCTACAGGCCCTATCGCTGAAGCTTTCTTT. This sequence joins TRBV28 and TRBJ1-1; possibly TRBD1 for D (5 bases). The CDR3 loop spans 15 amino acids. Germline V gene lookup returns CDR1 MDHEN and CDR2 SYDVKM. V shed 3 bases and J shed 6 bases, with 17 bases lying between them.